This T cell receptor beta chain appears in the sequencing data of a study of shared clonotypes between healthy human individuals. With 0 bases clipped from V and 3 bases from J, the junction kept 2 bases outside the gene matches. The CDR3 totals 15 residues. Germline CDR1 and CDR2: SGHNT and YYREEE (reference sequence). Produced via immunoSEQ multiplex PCR; TCRdb's table is partial and in-frame only. The table shows nearly 500,000 clones, with approximately 80% occurring only once. This sequence joins TRBV5-4 and TRBJ2-5; 10 bases fit TRBD2. The sequence was obtained from a woman aged 40 to 50 in good health. Some clones in this sample may be carry-over from other donors' samples. The sequencing input was PBMCs. The CDR3 loop is CASSLDLAGEETQYF. The DNA of the CDR3 is TGTGCCAGCAGCTTGGACCTAGCGGGGGAAGAGACCCAGTACTTC.